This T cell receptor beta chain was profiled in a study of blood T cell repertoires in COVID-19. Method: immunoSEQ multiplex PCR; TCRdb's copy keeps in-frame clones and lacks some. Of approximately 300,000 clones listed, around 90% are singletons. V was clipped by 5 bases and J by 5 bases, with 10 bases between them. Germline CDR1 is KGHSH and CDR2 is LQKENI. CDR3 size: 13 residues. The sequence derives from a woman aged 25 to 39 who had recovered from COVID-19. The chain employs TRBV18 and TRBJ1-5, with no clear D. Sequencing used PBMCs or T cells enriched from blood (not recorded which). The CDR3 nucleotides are TGTGCCAGCTCAAACAGCGGAGATCAGCCCCAGCATTTT. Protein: CASSNSGDQPQHF.